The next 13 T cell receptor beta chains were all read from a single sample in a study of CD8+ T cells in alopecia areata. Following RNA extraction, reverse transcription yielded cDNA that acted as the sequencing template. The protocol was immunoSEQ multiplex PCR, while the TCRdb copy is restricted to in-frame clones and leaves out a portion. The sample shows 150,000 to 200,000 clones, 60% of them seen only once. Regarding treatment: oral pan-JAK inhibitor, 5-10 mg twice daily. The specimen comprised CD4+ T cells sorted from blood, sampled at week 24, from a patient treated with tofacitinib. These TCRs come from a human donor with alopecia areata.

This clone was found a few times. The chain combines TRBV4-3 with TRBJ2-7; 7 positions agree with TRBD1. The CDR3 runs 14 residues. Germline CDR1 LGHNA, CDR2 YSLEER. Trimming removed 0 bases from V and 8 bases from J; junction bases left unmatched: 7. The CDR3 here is CASSQEGDRVQQYF. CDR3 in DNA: TGCGCCAGCAGCCAAGAAGGCGACAGGGTCCAGCAGTACTTC.

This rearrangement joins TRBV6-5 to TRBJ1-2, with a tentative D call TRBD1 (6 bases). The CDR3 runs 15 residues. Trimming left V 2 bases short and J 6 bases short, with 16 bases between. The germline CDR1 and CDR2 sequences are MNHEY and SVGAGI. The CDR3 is CASSYGSQGFNGYTF. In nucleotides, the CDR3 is TGTGCCAGCAGTTACGGGTCACAGGGATTCAATGGCTACACCTTC.

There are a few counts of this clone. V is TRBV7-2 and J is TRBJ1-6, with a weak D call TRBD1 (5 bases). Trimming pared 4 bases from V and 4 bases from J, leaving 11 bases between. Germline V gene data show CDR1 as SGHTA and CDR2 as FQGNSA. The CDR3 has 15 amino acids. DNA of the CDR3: TGTGCCAGCAGCTCCCCAGACAGATATAATTCACCCCTCCACTTT. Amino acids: CASSSPDRYNSPLHF.

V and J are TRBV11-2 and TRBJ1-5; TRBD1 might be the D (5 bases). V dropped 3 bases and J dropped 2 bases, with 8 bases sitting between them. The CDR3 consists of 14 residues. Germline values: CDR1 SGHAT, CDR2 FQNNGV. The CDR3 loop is CASSLTGGNQPQHF. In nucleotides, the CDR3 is TGTGCCAGCAGCTTGACGGGGGGCAATCAGCCCCAGCATTTT. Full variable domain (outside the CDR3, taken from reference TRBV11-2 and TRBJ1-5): EAGVAQSPRYKIIEKRQSVAFWCNPISGHATLYWYQQILGQGPKLLIQFQNNGVVDDSQLPKDRFSAERLKGVDSTLKIQPAKLEDSAVYLCASSLTGGNQPQHFGDGTRLSIL.

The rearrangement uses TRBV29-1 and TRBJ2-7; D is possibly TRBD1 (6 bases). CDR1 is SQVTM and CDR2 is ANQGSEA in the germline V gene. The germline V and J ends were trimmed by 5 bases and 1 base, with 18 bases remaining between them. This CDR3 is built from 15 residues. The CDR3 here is CSVTDSLGASYEQYF. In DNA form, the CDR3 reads TGCAGCGTTACTGACTCCCTGGGGGCATCCTACGAGCAGTACTTC.

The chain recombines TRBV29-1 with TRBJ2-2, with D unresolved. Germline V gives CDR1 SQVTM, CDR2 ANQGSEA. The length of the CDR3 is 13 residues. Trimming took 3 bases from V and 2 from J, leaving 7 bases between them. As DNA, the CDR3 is TGCAGCGTTGACGACCGAAACACCGGGGAGCTGTTTTTT. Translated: CSVDDRNTGELFF.

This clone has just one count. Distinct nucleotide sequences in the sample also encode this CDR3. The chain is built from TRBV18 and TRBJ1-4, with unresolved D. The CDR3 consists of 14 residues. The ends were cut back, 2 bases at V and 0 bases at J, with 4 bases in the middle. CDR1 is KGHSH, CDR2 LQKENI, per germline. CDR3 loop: CASSPGATNEKLFF. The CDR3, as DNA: TGTGCCAGCTCACCAGGTGCAACTAATGAAAAACTGTTTTTT.

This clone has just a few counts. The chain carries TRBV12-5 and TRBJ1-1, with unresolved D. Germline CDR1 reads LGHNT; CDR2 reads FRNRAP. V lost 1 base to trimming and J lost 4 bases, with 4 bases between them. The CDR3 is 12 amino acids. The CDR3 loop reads CASGLGITEAFF. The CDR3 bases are TGTGCTAGTGGTTTGGGGATCACTGAAGCTTTCTTT.

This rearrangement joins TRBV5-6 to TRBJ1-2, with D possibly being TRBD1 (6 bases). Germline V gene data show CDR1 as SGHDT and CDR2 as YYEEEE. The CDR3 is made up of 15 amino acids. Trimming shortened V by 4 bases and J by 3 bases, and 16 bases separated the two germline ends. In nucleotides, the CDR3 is TGTGCCAGCAGCCTAGGACAGCCGGACTACTATGGCTACACCTTC. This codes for CASSLGQPDYYGYTF.

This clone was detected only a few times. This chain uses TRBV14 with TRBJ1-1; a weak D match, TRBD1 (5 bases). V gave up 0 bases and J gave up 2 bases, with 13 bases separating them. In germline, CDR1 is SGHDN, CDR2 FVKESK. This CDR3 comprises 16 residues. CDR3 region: CASSQEEGRFNTEAFF. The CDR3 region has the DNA TGTGCCAGCAGCCAAGAAGAGGGGCGATTCAACACTGAAGCTTTCTTT.

CDR3 residues: CASRKKNRRTYEQYF. CDR3 in DNA: TGTGCCAGCCGCAAGAAAAACAGGCGAACCTACGAGCAGTACTTC. The rearrangement joins TRBV28 to TRBJ2-7, with a tentative D call TRBD1 (5 bases). The germline V gene has CDR1 MDHEN and CDR2 SYDVKM. The CDR3 runs 15 residues. Trimming removed 8 bases from V and 2 bases from J, with 19 bases in between.

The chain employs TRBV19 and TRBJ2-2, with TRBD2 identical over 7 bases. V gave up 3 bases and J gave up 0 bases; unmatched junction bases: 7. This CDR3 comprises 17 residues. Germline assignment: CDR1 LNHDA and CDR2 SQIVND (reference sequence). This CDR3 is CASSIWRERTNTGELFF. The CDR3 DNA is TGTGCCAGTAGTATCTGGCGGGAGCGTACGAACACCGGGGAGCTGTTTTTT.

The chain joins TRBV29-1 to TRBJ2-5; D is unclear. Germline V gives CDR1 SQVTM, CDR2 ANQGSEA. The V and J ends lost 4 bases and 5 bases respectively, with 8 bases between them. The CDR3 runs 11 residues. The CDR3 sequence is CSVGVGETQYF. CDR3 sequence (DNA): TGCAGCGTTGGTGTAGGGGAGACCCAGTACTTC.